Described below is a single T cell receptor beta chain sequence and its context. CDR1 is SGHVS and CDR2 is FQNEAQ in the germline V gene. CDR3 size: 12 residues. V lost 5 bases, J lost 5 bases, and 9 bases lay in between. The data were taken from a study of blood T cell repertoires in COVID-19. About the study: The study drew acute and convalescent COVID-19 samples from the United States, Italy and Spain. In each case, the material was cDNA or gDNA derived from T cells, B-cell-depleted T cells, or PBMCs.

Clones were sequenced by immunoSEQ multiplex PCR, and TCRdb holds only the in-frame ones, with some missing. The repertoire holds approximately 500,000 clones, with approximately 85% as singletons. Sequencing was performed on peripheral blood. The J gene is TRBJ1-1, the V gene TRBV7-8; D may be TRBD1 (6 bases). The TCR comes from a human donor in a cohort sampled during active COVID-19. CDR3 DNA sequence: TGTGCCAGCAGCCCCAGGGGAACTGAAGCTTTCTTT. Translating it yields CASSPRGTEAFF.